This TCR beta chain came from a study of a mutant IDH1 vaccine in newly diagnosed glioma (dated by TCRdb to 2020 to 2023). Study-level background: Vaccination began 4-6 weeks after radiotherapy alone, or alongside temozolomide cycles in the chemotherapy-containing groups. Of the 25 to 40 patients who were treated, about 60% were male and about 40% were female, and the mean age was roughly 40 years. Before enrollment, most patients had been given radiochemotherapy with temozolomide as standard therapy, while the rest had received either radiotherapy alone or temozolomide alone. The week-35 safety follow-up was designated visit V12, and the week-47 end of study was designated visit V13. Peripheral blood samples were drawn at six visits, namely V03 (baseline), V05, V07, V10, V12 and V13. Longitudinal TCRB deep sequencing was done for 25 to 30 treated patients, wherever samples were available for exploratory analyses. Overall results and qualifications from the work: Pseudoprogression appeared unrelated to alterations in the top peripheral T cell clonotypes detected by TCRB sequencing. Across multiple MHC alleles, vaccine-induced immune responses were seen in about 93% of patients. The authors stated that sample limitations prevented analyses of patient blood samples from being reproduced. PBMC samples for TCRB deep sequencing were selected based on availability.

Library prep was done by the immunoSEQ multiplex PCR assay. The hsTCRB Kit was used according to the manufacturer's protocol to amplify rearranged TCR beta chain sequences. Sequencing of TCRB libraries was carried out on an Illumina MiSeq. Per the original workflow: The kit vendor's proprietary platform handled demultiplexing, trimming and gene mapping. What TCRdb holds here is the immuneACCESS table cut down to in-frame rearrangements. Part of the clones is not present; checked against another copy, under half of the missing clones reflect an unresolved V gene, and the others are unexplained. That table furnishes V, J and clone size, whereas the DNA furnished D and trimming. Counted in this sample were about 56,000 clones; roughly nine tenths of them appeared once. Clones ranked in the top ten supply 1.6% of the sample. This specimen's time point label, per the study, means: week 35, safety follow-up. A 20-mer mutant IDH1 peptide at 300 micrograms in Montanide made up each vaccine dose, which was injected subcutaneously together with topical imiquimod. Patients received eight vaccinations in weeks 1, 3, 5, 7, 11, 15, 19 and 23, corresponding to visits V03 through V10. Newly diagnosed WHO grade 3 or 4 IDH1-mutant astrocytomas showing loss of nuclear ATRX were present in the donors. The samples were drawn from NOA16, a multicentre, single-arm, open-label phase I trial in Germany that tested a mutant IDH1 peptide vaccine in humans for the first time. Genomic DNA for TCRB sequencing was extracted from EDTA blood using the DNeasy Blood and Tissue Kit.

V is trimmed back by 5 bases and J by 2 bases, and the junction contains 0 bases that no gene match accounts for. The CDR3 spans 12 residues, from the cysteine through the phenylalanine. Of the read, only the CDR3 DNA is kept; its 36 bases are in frame from base 1. CDR1 KGHSH and CDR2 LQKENI are derived from the germline V gene. Worth noting for this clone: It lacks a known antigen. No per-base quality is available; no much larger clone lies one base away.

The receptor chain draws on TRBV18 and TRBJ2-7, and 7 junctional nucleotides match TRBD1. Sequencing used PBMCs, obtained from a glioma patient whose treatment included an IDH1 peptide vaccine. The sequence derives from a middle-aged man with glioma. CDR3 reads: CASSGQAYEQYF. The bases are TGTGCCAGCTCAGGACAGGCCTACGAGCAGTACTTC. Joined to the reference TRBV18 and TRBJ2-7 proteins, this CDR3 gives the full variable domain: NAGVMQNPRHLVRRRGQEARLRCSPMKGHSHVYWYRQLPEEGLKFMVYLQKENIIDESGMPKERFSAEFPKEGPSILRIQQVVRGDSAAYFCASSGQAYEQYFGPGTRLTVT.